This is a list of T cell receptor beta chains from one sample in a study of T cell responses to AZD1222 COVID-19 vaccine. The repertoire was sequenced with immunoSEQ multiplex PCR; TCRdb's copy has only in-frame clones and lacks some. The repertoire holds about 170,000 clones, with around 90% as singletons. Source: peripheral blood, taken on day 0 of AZD1222 vaccination. All receptors come from an adult in good health. CDR3s include the opening cysteine and the closing phenylalanine or tryptophan. A D gene is named only where the DNA matches it firmly. Size tells how often a clone was seen (once, few, many) or the class of an expanded clone, and some rows leave it out.

J gene: TRBJ1-4; clone size: .; V gene: TRBV5-1; D gene: .; CDR3 length: 14; CDR3 DNA: TGCGCCAGCACCTCTCCGATGGAGTTCGGAAAACTGTTTTTT; CDR3 protein: CASTSPMEFGKLFF
J gene: TRBJ2-1; clone size: .; V gene: TRBV9; D gene: TRBD2; CDR3 length: 15; CDR3 DNA: TGTGCCAGCAGCGTAGGACTAGCGGGGTTGTCGGGGCAGTTCTTC; CDR3 protein: CASSVGLAGLSGQFF
J gene: TRBJ2-7; clone size: once; V gene: TRBV24-1; D gene: .; CDR3 length: 13; CDR3 DNA: TGTGCCACCAGTGGCGGGTCCTCCTACGAGCAGTACTTC; CDR3 protein: CATSGGSSYEQYF
J gene: TRBJ2-4; clone size: .; V gene: TRBV7-2; D gene: .; CDR3 length: 13; CDR3 DNA: TGTGCCAGCAGCTTAGAGGCCGGGAACATTCAGTACTTC; CDR3 protein: CASSLEAGNIQYF
J gene: TRBJ1-1; clone size: .; V gene: TRBV19; D gene: .; CDR3 length: 15; CDR3 DNA: TGTGCCAGTAACGCAGAGAGCAGGGGAAGAACTGAAGCTTTCTTT; CDR3 protein: CASNAESRGRTEAFF
J gene: TRBJ1-3; clone size: .; V gene: TRBV24-1; D gene: TRBD1; CDR3 length: 16; CDR3 DNA: TGTGCCACCAGTGATCGGACAGGGGATTCTGGAAACACCATATATTTT; CDR3 protein: CATSDRTGDSGNTIYF
J gene: TRBJ2-1; clone size: .; V gene: TRBV6-5; D gene: TRBD1; CDR3 length: 13; CDR3 DNA: TGTGCCAGCAGTAGGGGACAGGGGAATGAGCAGTTCTTC; CDR3 protein: CASSRGQGNEQFF
J gene: TRBJ2-7; clone size: .; V gene: TRBV14; D gene: .; CDR3 length: 14; CDR3 DNA: TGTGCCAGCAGCCAAGGACTAGGGCCCTACGAGCAGTACTTC; CDR3 protein: CASSQGLGPYEQYF
J gene: TRBJ2-1; clone size: .; V gene: TRBV6-4; D gene: TRBD2; CDR3 length: 15; CDR3 DNA: TGTGCCAGCAGTGACTCGGGGGAGGGCCGGAATGAGCAGTTCTTC; CDR3 protein: CASSDSGEGRNEQFF
J gene: TRBJ2-1; clone size: once; V gene: TRBV7-9; D gene: TRBD2; CDR3 length: 13; CDR3 DNA: TGTGCCAGCAGCTTTAGCGGGGGCGATGAGCAGTTCTTC; CDR3 protein: CASSFSGGDEQFF
J gene: TRBJ1-1; clone size: .; V gene: TRBV18; D gene: .; CDR3 length: 14; CDR3 DNA: TGTGCCAGCTCACCCCTAGACACGACGACTGAAGCTTTCTTT; CDR3 protein: CASSPLDTTTEAFF
J gene: TRBJ1-2; clone size: .; V gene: TRBV7-9; D gene: .; CDR3 length: 13; CDR3 DNA: TGTGCCAGCAGCTTAGCGACGGGGGATGGCTACACCTTC; CDR3 protein: CASSLATGDGYTF
J gene: TRBJ2-7; clone size: .; V gene: TRBV12-3/TRBV12-4; D gene: TRBD1; CDR3 length: 13; CDR3 DNA: TGTGCCAGCAGGCCGGGACAGGGCTACGAGCAGTACTTC; CDR3 protein: CASRPGQGYEQYF
J gene: TRBJ2-7; clone size: once; V gene: TRBV27; D gene: .; CDR3 length: 13; CDR3 DNA: TGTGCCAGCAGTTTTACGGTTAACTACGAGCAGTACTTC; CDR3 protein: CASSFTVNYEQYF
J gene: TRBJ1-5; clone size: .; V gene: TRBV4-2; D gene: .; CDR3 length: 15; CDR3 DNA: TGTGCCAGCAGCCAAGTAGGGACACCCCTTGTGCCCCAGCATTTT; CDR3 protein: CASSQVGTPLVPQHF
J gene: TRBJ1-2; clone size: .; V gene: TRBV7-2; D gene: .; CDR3 length: 16; CDR3 DNA: TGTGCCAGCAGCTTAGAATCGAGTCGCAGTATCTATGGCTACACCTTC; CDR3 protein: CASSLESSRSIYGYTF
J gene: TRBJ2-7; clone size: .; V gene: TRBV4-1; D gene: .; CDR3 length: 15; CDR3 DNA: TGCGCCAGCAGCCAAGGACAAGGAAGTCCCTACGAGCAGTACTTC; CDR3 protein: CASSQGQGSPYEQYF
J gene: TRBJ1-2; clone size: .; V gene: TRBV7-8; D gene: .; CDR3 length: 13; CDR3 DNA: TGTGCCAGCAGCCGGGGCGGTACCTATGGCTACACCTTC; CDR3 protein: CASSRGGTYGYTF
J gene: TRBJ2-5; clone size: .; V gene: TRBV15; D gene: .; CDR3 length: 15; CDR3 DNA: TGTGCCACCAGCAGAGATCGAGGACAGCAAGAGACCCAGTACTTC; CDR3 protein: CATSRDRGQQETQYF
J gene: TRBJ2-7; clone size: .; V gene: TRBV6-5; D gene: .; CDR3 length: 15; CDR3 DNA: TGTGCCAGCAGTAGAACCTCTTCCTCACCATACGAGCAGTACTTC; CDR3 protein: CASSRTSSSPYEQYF
J gene: TRBJ1-5; clone size: once; V gene: TRBV6-5; D gene: TRBD1; CDR3 length: 15; CDR3 DNA: TGTGCCAGCAGCCTGGGACAGGGGAGAGGTCAGCCCCAGCATTTT; CDR3 protein: CASSLGQGRGQPQHF
J gene: TRBJ1-4; clone size: .; V gene: TRBV6-5; D gene: .; CDR3 length: 13; CDR3 DNA: TGTGCCAGCGCAGGGTACGAAGAGGAAAAACTGTTTTTT; CDR3 protein: CASAGYEEEKLFF
J gene: TRBJ2-3; clone size: .; V gene: TRBV27; D gene: TRBD1; CDR3 length: 18; CDR3 DNA: TGTGCCAGCAGTTTATCGCCTTGGGGGACAGGGGGGACAGATACGCAGTATTTT; CDR3 protein: CASSLSPWGTGGTDTQYF
J gene: TRBJ2-7; clone size: .; V gene: TRBV30; D gene: .; CDR3 length: 11; CDR3 DNA: TGTGCCTGGAGCCACAGGAGGGAGCAGTACTTC; CDR3 protein: CAWSHRREQYF
J gene: TRBJ1-3; clone size: .; V gene: TRBV7-9; D gene: .; CDR3 length: 15; CDR3 DNA: TGTGCCAGCAGCCCCCGGATGGGCTCTGGAAACACCATATATTTT; CDR3 protein: CASSPRMGSGNTIYF
J gene: TRBJ2-3; clone size: once; V gene: TRBV7-2; D gene: .; CDR3 length: 15; CDR3 DNA: TGTGCCAGCAGCTTCATCCCACGGCGCACAGATACGCAGTATTTT; CDR3 protein: CASSFIPRRTDTQYF
J gene: TRBJ1-4; clone size: few; V gene: TRBV7-9; D gene: TRBD1; CDR3 length: 15; CDR3 DNA: TGTGCCAGCAGCTCTTGGACAGGGGGACGGGAAAAACTGTTTTTT; CDR3 protein: CASSSWTGGREKLFF
J gene: TRBJ2-7; clone size: .; V gene: TRBV14; D gene: TRBD1; CDR3 length: 15; CDR3 DNA: TGTGCCAGCAGCCAAGATAGGGGGCCCTCCTACGAGCAGTACTTC; CDR3 protein: CASSQDRGPSYEQYF
J gene: TRBJ2-7; clone size: .; V gene: TRBV4-3; D gene: .; CDR3 length: 18; CDR3 DNA: TGCGCCAGCAGCCAACGGTTGGGCTTCGGAGGGATCTCCTACGAGCAGTACTTC; CDR3 protein: CASSQRLGFGGISYEQYF
J gene: TRBJ1-3; clone size: .; V gene: TRBV29-1; D gene: .; CDR3 length: 12; CDR3 DNA: TGCAGCGTTGCCCTCTCTGGAAACACCATATATTTT; CDR3 protein: CSVALSGNTIYF
J gene: TRBJ1-2; clone size: .; V gene: TRBV12-3/TRBV12-4; D gene: TRBD1; CDR3 length: 13; CDR3 DNA: TGTGCCAGCAGTTTCGGACAGGCGTACGGCTACACCTTC; CDR3 protein: CASSFGQAYGYTF
J gene: TRBJ1-1; clone size: .; V gene: TRBV19; D gene: TRBD1; CDR3 length: 15; CDR3 DNA: TGTGCCGGCCCTAGGGGGACAGGGGGCACCACTGAAGCTTTCTTT; CDR3 protein: CAGPRGTGGTTEAFF
J gene: TRBJ1-2; clone size: .; V gene: TRBV7-9; D gene: .; CDR3 length: 13; CDR3 DNA: TGTGCCAGCAGCTTAGCGGCTTTCTATGGCTACACCTTC; CDR3 protein: CASSLAAFYGYTF
J gene: TRBJ2-2; clone size: .; V gene: TRBV19; D gene: .; CDR3 length: 15; CDR3 DNA: TGTGCCAGTAGTATGGCCCACGCGAACACCGGGGAGCTGTTTTTT; CDR3 protein: CASSMAHANTGELFF
J gene: TRBJ2-2; clone size: .; V gene: TRBV5-1; D gene: TRBD1; CDR3 length: 15; CDR3 DNA: TGCGCCAGCAGCTTGGGACAGGGGGACACCGGGGAGCTGTTTTTT; CDR3 protein: CASSLGQGDTGELFF